Presented here are 17 T cell receptor beta chains from one specimen sequenced in a study of Graves' ophthalmopathy and Graves' hyperthyroidism. RNA transcripts were the source from which TCR beta CDR3 regions were amplified. After a first-round RT-PCR with HTBI primers, a second-round multiplex PCR was run. MiXCR, applied by TCRdb to the multiplex PCR reads, yields one record per CDR3 protein. The sample lists more than 1,000,000 distinct CDR3 sequences; less than 45% were seen once. Sequenced input: peripheral blood or thyroid tissue (not recorded which). These receptors were obtained from an adult man with Graves' hyperthyroidism.

This clonotype was picked up many times. The chain uses TRBV9 and TRBJ2-5; TRBD2 might be the D (6 bases). The CDR3 is 15 amino acids. The germline gives CDR1 SGDLS, CDR2 YYNGEE. V was trimmed by 0 bases and J by 5 bases, leaving 14 bases between them. The CDR3 DNA reads TGTGCCAGCAGCGTAGGCGGACTATCCGGGGAGACCCAGTACTTC. Translating it yields CASSVGGLSGETQYF.

This clonotype was counted only a few times. The chain links TRBV7-9 to TRBJ2-5, with TRBD1 as a possible D gene (7 bases). The germline gives CDR1 SEHNR, CDR2 FQNEAQ (reference sequence). V lost 8 bases, J lost 5 bases, and 15 bases lay in between. The CDR3 length is 13 residues. CDR3 DNA sequence: TGTGCCAGCCCTGGCGCGGGACAGGAGACCCAGTACTTC. Translation gives CASPGAGQETQYF.

Only a few counts were recorded for this clonotype. The chain combines TRBV4-3 with TRBJ2-7; 9 positions match TRBD1. Germline V gene sequence: CDR1 LGHNA, CDR2 YSLEER. This CDR3 has 16 residues. The ends lost 2 bases at V and 3 bases at J; junction bases unmatched: 8. CDR3 amino acids: CASSQLAGTGNYEQYF. The CDR3 region has the DNA TGCGCCAGCAGCCAACTTGCCGGGACAGGGAACTACGAGCAGTACTTC.

This clonotype was detected a few times. The chain joins TRBV19 to TRBJ2-7; 8 positions agree with TRBD1. The CDR3 contains 14 residues. CDR1 is LNHDA, CDR2 SQIVND, per germline (reference sequence). V shed 4 bases, J shed 0 bases, and the junction held 2 bases outside the gene matches. The CDR3 spells CASSKTGGSYEQYF. CDR3 sequence (DNA): TGTGCCAGTAGTAAAACAGGGGGCTCCTACGAGCAGTACTTC.

The chain uses TRBV10-3 and TRBJ1-1, with no clear D. Per germline, CDR1 ENHRY and CDR2 SYGVKD. The CDR3 length is 15 residues. V was cut by 10 bases and J by 3 bases, with 21 bases left in between. CDR3 nucleotide sequence: TGTGCCAGCCAAACCGGAGGAACTAGTGACACTGAAGCTTTCTTT. Its protein is CASQTGGTSDTEAFF.

The genes are TRBV20-1 and TRBJ2-7, with 8 positions matching TRBD2. Germline lookup yields CDR1 DFQATT and CDR2 SNEGSKA (reference sequence). CDR3 length equals 14 residues. V gave up 3 bases and J gave up 1 base; unmatched junction bases: 5. The CDR3 loop is CSASQLAVSYEQYF. The CDR3 DNA is TGCAGTGCTAGTCAACTAGCGGTTTCCTACGAGCAGTACTTC.

The V and J genes are TRBV10-3 and TRBJ2-2, with D hard to call. Germline V gene sequence: CDR1 ENHRY, CDR2 SYGVKD. V was pared by 10 bases and J by 3 bases, with 9 bases between. CDR3 length: 12 residues. CDR3 coding DNA: TGTGCCACGAAAAGGGACACCGGGGAGCTGTTTTTT. Translation gives CATKRDTGELFF.

Details on this clonotype: A junction end diverges from the germline sequence, so it may reflect a read error. This sequence joins TRBV10-3 and TRBJ2-7; 7 nucleotides match TRBD1. Germline values: CDR1 ENHRY, CDR2 SYGVKD. This CDR3 comprises 14 residues. In DNA form, the CDR3 reads TGTGCCAGCAGTTTGGTGGACAGGAACTACGAGCAGTACTTC. Its protein product is CASSLVDRNYEQYF.

In this sample, this clonotype turned up a few times. V gene TRBV29-1 combines with J gene TRBJ2-5, with D uncertain. Germline V gives CDR1 SQVTM, CDR2 ANQGSEA. The CDR3 is 13 residues long. Trimming removed 0 bases at V and 2 bases at J, with 7 bases between. This CDR3 reads CSVEDSVQETQYF. CDR3 nucleotide sequence: TGCAGCGTTGAAGATTCGGTTCAAGAGACCCAGTACTTC. Looking up the rest from reference TRBV29-1 and TRBJ2-5 gives the full variable domain: SAVISQKPSRDICQRGTSLTIQCQVDSQVTMMFWYRQQPGQSLTLIATANQGSEATYESGFVIDKFPISRPNLTFSTLTVSNMSPEDSSIYLCSVEDSVQETQYFGPGTRLLVL.

This clonotype turned up a few times. V gene TRBV27 combines with J gene TRBJ1-1, with TRBD1 as a possible D gene (6 bases). This CDR3 has 17 residues. Trimming left V 5 bases short and J 0 bases short, with 19 bases between. In germline, CDR1 is MNHEY, CDR2 SMNVEV (reference sequence). DNA for the CDR3: TGTGCCAGCAGTCCAACCGGGCCCAGGGGCATGAACACTGAAGCTTTCTTT. This translates into CASSPTGPRGMNTEAFF.

This clonotype was detected a few times. The V call is TRBV24-1, the J call TRBJ2-3; 12 bases fit TRBD2. J was trimmed by 4 bases and V by 5 bases; bases with no gene match: 15. This CDR3 contains 19 residues. Germline V CDR1 and CDR2: KGHDR, SFDVKD. Written as DNA, the CDR3 is TGTGCCACCAGTGTCGCGGGACTAGCGGGCGGAGTTGGCGCAGATACGCAGTATTTT. It yields the protein CATSVAGLAGGVGADTQYF.

Concerning this clonotype: It may be a read error: a sequence one base away is much more abundant. The V call is TRBV25-1, the J call TRBJ1-6; D is unclear. The germline V gene encodes CDR1 MGHDK and CDR2 SYGVNS. V was pared by 3 bases and J by 9 bases, with 18 bases between. CDR3 length: 16 amino acids. Here the CDR3 DNA reads TGTGCCAGCAGTGAGTCTGAAAAGGGTTGGAGTTCACCCCTCCACTTT. Translation: CASSESEKGWSSPLHF.

This clonotype occurred many times. V usage is TRBV5-8 and J usage is TRBJ2-5, with D perhaps given as TRBD1 or TRBD2 (5 bases each). The CDR3 runs 15 residues. V lost 4 bases, J lost 0 bases, and 13 bases lay in between. The germline V gene has CDR1 SGHTS and CDR2 YDEGEE. Here the CDR3 reads CASSDGDRYQETQYF. CDR3 DNA sequence: TGTGCCAGCAGCGATGGGGACCGGTACCAAGAGACCCAGTACTTC.

This clonotype was seen repeatedly, ten times or more. This sequence joins TRBV7-9 and TRBJ1-1; a possible D gene is TRBD1 (5 bases). Germline lookup yields CDR1 SEHNR and CDR2 FQNEAQ (reference sequence). V lost 10 bases and J lost 0, with 9 bases in between. The CDR3 contains 12 residues. Written as DNA, the CDR3 is TGTGCCATCGGGGCCGTGAACACTGAAGCTTTCTTT. Amino acid sequence: CAIGAVNTEAFF.

This clonotype has only one observation. The chain has TRBV10-2 and TRBJ1-1; 7 nucleotides line up with TRBD1. Germline CDR1 WSHSY, CDR2 SAAADI. This CDR3 region has 20 residues. With V trimmed by 4 bases and J by 1 base, 21 bases remained unmatched. CDR3 region: CASSVTSLGVRAGGNTEAFF. The CDR3, as DNA: TGCGCCAGCAGTGTAACAAGTTTAGGGGTCAGGGCAGGGGGGAACACTGAAGCTTTCTTT.

V gene TRBV6-1 combines with J gene TRBJ1-2; the match to TRBD1 covers 8 bases. The CDR3 sequence is 14 residues long. V trimming: 4 bases; J trimming: 4 bases; junction bases outside the gene matches: 5. The V gene's germline CDR1 is MNHNS and CDR2 SASEGT. DNA for the CDR3: TGTGCCAGCAGTGGTGGCAGGGGGCTCTATGGCTACACCTTC. Amino acid sequence: CASSGGRGLYGYTF.

On this clonotype: A much larger clone is a single base away; this may be a read error. CDR3 amino acids: CAISTTDTASPLHF. Here the CDR3 DNA reads TGTGCCATCAGTACCACGGACACGGCTTCACCCCTCCACTTT. This chain joins TRBV10-3 and TRBJ1-6; perhaps TRBD1 as D (5 bases). Trimming left V 5 bases short and J 9 bases short, with 14 bases between. Germline assignment: CDR1 ENHRY and CDR2 SYGVKD. The CDR3 has 14 residues.